The present TCR beta chain was sequenced within a study of blood T cell repertoires in COVID-19. Study information: PBMCs, B-cell-depleted T cells, or T cells were the source of the cDNA or gDNA that made up the material.

Per the original methods: Estimation of nucleated cell counts relied on the amplification of reference gene primers. The data were produced by immunoSEQ multiplex PCR, yet TCRdb's version contains in-frame clones alone and is incomplete. V and J calls and clone size come straight from that table; D and trimming were deduced from the DNA. The sample records 200,000 or so clones, more than 85% being singletons. The CDR3 extends over 17 amino acids. Germline V gene data show CDR1 as SGHDT and CDR2 as YYEEEE. V dropped 0 bases and J dropped 6 bases, with 18 bases sitting between them. The clonotype originates from a man aged 55 to 70 with acute or convalescent COVID-19. The source material was peripheral blood. V is TRBV5-6 and J is TRBJ2-2; D remains unclear. The CDR3 sequence: CASSLGPLGKVSGELFF. The CDR3 DNA is TGTGCCAGCAGCTTGGGCCCCCTAGGAAAAGTTTCCGGGGAGCTGTTTTTT.